This passage covers 9 T cell receptor beta chains from one sample sequenced in a study of identical twins. TCRdb redid the calling of the 5' RACE reads with MiXCR, one entry per CDR3 protein. The sample records approximately 590,000 distinct CDR3 sequences, roughly 9.5% being singletons. Separately, the same data were catalogued under a study of yellow fever vaccine responses in identical twins.

Sequences were obtained from PBMCs. The receptors were sampled from a woman between 18 and 29 years old in good health.

This clonotype was detected ten times or more. This rearrangement joins TRBV5-1 to TRBJ2-7, with no clear D. Looked up from germline, CDR1 is SGHRS and CDR2 is YFSETQ. Trimming took 5 bases from V and 0 from J, leaving 9 bases between them. The CDR3 sequence is 13 residues long. CDR3 DNA: TGCGCCAGCAGACAACCTCGCTCCTACGAGCAGTACTTC. Residues: CASRQPRSYEQYF.

Only a few counts were recorded for this clonotype. The genes are TRBV20-1 and TRBJ1-1, with D unclear. The CDR3 has 15 residues. Germline V gene sequence: CDR1 DFQATT, CDR2 SNEGSKA (reference sequence). V lost 8 bases, J lost 0 bases, and 19 bases lay in between. CDR3 nucleotide sequence: TGCAGTCACCACGAGGGATCTCTCATGAACACTGAAGCTTTCTTT. It is translated as CSHHEGSLMNTEAFF.

This clonotype was picked up many times. The chain has TRBV7-3 and TRBJ2-3; 8 bases line up with TRBD2. CDR1 and CDR2 (germline): SGHTA, FQGTGA. The CDR3 length is 15 residues. The ends lost 2 bases at V and 2 bases at J; junction bases unmatched: 3. CDR3: CASSLRGGFTDTQYF. In DNA form, the CDR3 reads TGTGCCAGCAGCTTACGCGGGGGGTTCACAGATACGCAGTATTTT.

This chain links TRBV20-1 with TRBJ2-3, with D unresolved. Trimming stripped 2 bases from V and 2 bases from J, with 17 bases between. Germline CDR1 is DFQATT and CDR2 is SNEGSKA (reference sequence). The CDR3 has 16 amino acids. CDR3 nucleotides: TGCAGTGCTAGAAGTCTCGTGGGCCCCTTCACAGATACGCAGTATTTT. Residues: CSARSLVGPFTDTQYF.

This clonotype was seen at least ten times. The rearrangement links TRBV5-1 to TRBJ1-1; D remains ambiguous. Germline V CDR1 and CDR2: SGHRS, YFSETQ. This CDR3 comprises 14 residues. V lost 2 bases and J 0 bases, leaving 8 bases between the germline ends. CDR3 loop: CASSFPGMNTEAFF. DNA for the CDR3: TGCGCCAGCAGCTTCCCGGGCATGAACACTGAAGCTTTCTTT.

V is TRBV6-1 and J is TRBJ1-2; the D gene is possibly TRBD1 (5 bases). Trimming stripped 6 bases from V and 3 bases from J, with 14 bases between. The length of the CDR3 is 14 residues. Germline CDR1 and CDR2: MNHNS and SASEGT. The chain's CDR3 is CASSQNPGYYGYTF. The CDR3 region has the DNA TGTGCCAGCAGCCAAAATCCAGGGTACTATGGCTACACCTTC.

This clonotype was seen a handful of times. The CDR3 loop reads CASRPATVGISYEQYF. The CDR3, as DNA: TGTGCCAGCAGACCTGCAACAGTGGGCATCTCCTACGAGCAGTACTTC. The chain carries TRBV6-2 or TRBV6-3 and TRBJ2-7, with D hard to call. V was clipped by 6 bases and J by 0 bases, with 18 bases between them. CDR1 is MNHEY, CDR2 SVGEGT, per germline. This CDR3 spans 16 amino acids.

This sequence joins TRBV29-1 and TRBJ1-2; no clear D. The length of the CDR3 is 11 residues. V gave up 4 bases and J gave up 8 bases, with 11 bases separating them. Germline CDR1 SQVTM, CDR2 ANQGSEA. Here the CDR3 reads CSVGGVDGYTF. The CDR3 DNA follows: TGCAGCGTTGGTGGCGTCGACGGCTACACCTTC. Filled out from reference TRBV29-1 and TRBJ1-2, the complete variable domain reads SAVISQKPSRDICQRGTSLTIQCQVDSQVTMMFWYRQQPGQSLTLIATANQGSEATYESGFVIDKFPISRPNLTFSTLTVSNMSPEDSSIYLCSVGGVDGYTFGSGTRLTVV.

This clonotype was picked up many times. The V and J genes are TRBV20-1 and TRBJ2-7; 10 positions match TRBD1. CDR1 is DFQATT and CDR2 is SNEGSKA in the germline V gene (reference sequence). The CDR3 contains 13 residues. The CDR3 loop reads CSMTRDRGYEQYF. The CDR3 DNA reads TGCAGCATGACCCGGGACAGGGGCTACGAGCAGTACTTC.